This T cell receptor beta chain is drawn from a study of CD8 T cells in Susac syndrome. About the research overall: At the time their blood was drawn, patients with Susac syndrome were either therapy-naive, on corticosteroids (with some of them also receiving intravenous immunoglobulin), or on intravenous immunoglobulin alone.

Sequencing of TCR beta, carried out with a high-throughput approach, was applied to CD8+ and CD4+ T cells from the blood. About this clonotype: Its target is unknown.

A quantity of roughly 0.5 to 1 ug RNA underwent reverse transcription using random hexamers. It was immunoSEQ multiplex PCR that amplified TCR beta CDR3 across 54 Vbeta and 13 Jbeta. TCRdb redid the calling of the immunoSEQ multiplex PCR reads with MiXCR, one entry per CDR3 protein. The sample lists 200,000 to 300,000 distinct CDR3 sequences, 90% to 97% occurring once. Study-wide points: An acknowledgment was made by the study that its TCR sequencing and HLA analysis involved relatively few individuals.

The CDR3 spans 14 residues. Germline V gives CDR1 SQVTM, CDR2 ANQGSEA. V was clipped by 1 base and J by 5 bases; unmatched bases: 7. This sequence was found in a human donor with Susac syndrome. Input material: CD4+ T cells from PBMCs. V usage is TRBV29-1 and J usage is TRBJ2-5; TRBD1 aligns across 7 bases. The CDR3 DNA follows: TGCAGCGTTGAAGTGACGGGCAGGGGGGAGACCCAGTACTTC. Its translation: CSVEVTGRGETQYF.